These 12 T cell receptor beta chains were all obtained from the same sample, sequenced in a study of neurological immune-mediated disorders. In TCRdb, the 5' RACE reads were re-called with MiXCR into one record per CDR3 protein. The sample has about 48,000 distinct CDR3 sequences; about 25% are singletons. The specimen sequenced was PBMCs. Every receptor here comes from a woman in her 70s in good health.

This clonotype showed up many times. For the CDR3, the DNA is TGCGCCAGCAGCCAAGATCGGAACCTTCAAGTGGCCCAGTACTTC. It specifies CASSQDRNLQVAQYF. The chain carries TRBV4-3 and TRBJ2-5; no clear D gene. Looked up from germline, CDR1 is LGHNA and CDR2 is YSLEER. V was trimmed by 0 bases and J by 9 bases, leaving 17 bases between them. The CDR3 contains 15 residues.

This clonotype was recorded at least ten times. The chain combines TRBV4-1 with TRBJ2-5, with D perhaps matching TRBD1 (6 bases). Per germline, CDR1 MGHRA and CDR2 YSYEKL. V was pared by 0 bases and J by 4 bases, with 12 bases between. The CDR3 consists of 15 residues. The CDR3 DNA is TGCGCCAGCAGCCAAGATATTGGGGGCTCAGAGACCCAGTACTTC. This codes for CASSQDIGGSETQYF.

This clonotype was seen many times. The chain carries TRBV6-5 and TRBJ1-4; D may be TRBD1 (5 bases). The V gene's germline CDR1 is MNHEY and CDR2 SVGAGI. The CDR3 extends over 15 amino acids. V dropped 6 bases and J dropped 2 bases, with 13 bases sitting between them. The CDR3 bases are TGTGCCAGCAGCCCTAATTGGGGGACTAATGAAAAACTGTTTTTT. Translated, it gives CASSPNWGTNEKLFF.

This clonotype appeared a single time. V and J are TRBV5-1 and TRBJ2-3; D remains unclear. The CDR3 spans 13 residues. Trimming cost V 3 bases and J 5 bases, with 10 bases left between them. Germline CDR1 is SGHRS and CDR2 is YFSETQ. The CDR3 bases are TGCGCCAGCAGCTCCCTCTCGGGAGATACGCAGTATTTT. Protein sequence: CASSSLSGDTQYF.

The V and J genes are TRBV24-1 and TRBJ2-7, with D maybe TRBD1 (6 bases). The CDR3 spans 14 residues. CDR1 and CDR2 from the germline V gene are KGHDR and SFDVKD. The V end was cut by 3 bases, the J end by 5 bases, with 13 bases between. Here the CDR3 reads CATSDNKGVNEQYF. The DNA of the CDR3 is TGTGCCACCAGTGATAATAAGGGGGTCAACGAGCAGTACTTC.

The sample holds many counts of this clonotype. The V and J genes are TRBV5-1 and TRBJ2-5; 7 nucleotides agree with TRBD2. Germline values: CDR1 SGHRS, CDR2 YFSETQ. The CDR3 is made up of 15 amino acids. The V and J ends lost 0 bases and 1 base, in that order; junction bases with no gene match: 3. The DNA of the CDR3 is TGCGCCAGCAGCTTGGCCGGGACTACCCAAGAGACCCAGTACTTC. Its protein is CASSLAGTTQETQYF. Based on the CDR3 plus reference TRBV5-1 and TRBJ2-5, the full variable domain is KAGVTQTPRYLIKTRGQQVTLSCSPISGHRSVSWYQQTPGQGLQFLFEYFSETQRNKGNFPGRFSGRQFSNSRSEMNVSTLELGDSALYLCASSLAGTTQETQYFGPGTRLLVL.

The chain employs TRBV12-3 or TRBV12-4 and TRBJ1-2, with 9 bases fitting TRBD1. The CDR3 length is 16 residues. V gave up 4 bases and J gave up 4 bases; unmatched junction bases: 10. The CDR3 spells CASSSPGTGHAYGYTF. CDR3 DNA: TGTGCCAGCAGTTCACCCGGGACAGGGCATGCCTATGGCTACACCTTC.

The sample holds many counts of this clonotype. V and J are TRBV5-1 and TRBJ2-2, with 11 bases identical to TRBD1. The CDR3 covers 15 residues. The V and J ends lost 4 bases and 5 bases, in that order; junction bases with no gene match: 4. Germline V CDR1 and CDR2: SGHRS, YFSETQ. CDR3 sequence (DNA): TGCGCCAGCAGCGGCGGACAGGGGGCTACCGGGGAGCTGTTTTTT. Amino acid sequence: CASSGGQGATGELFF.

Notes on this clonotype: At one of its ends the junction is not consistent with the germline gene, which may arise from a read error. The chain links TRBV2 to TRBJ2-5; D call uncertain. The CDR3 covers 11 residues. Germline CDR1 SNHLY, CDR2 FYNNEI. The CDR3 region has the DNA TGTGCCAGTAGTGGGGAAGAGACCCAGAACTTC. It encodes CASSGEETQNF.

This clonotype was seen ten or more times. The chain couples TRBV20-1 to TRBJ2-1; 10 bases map to TRBD2. J was trimmed by 6 bases and V by 5 bases; bases with no gene match: 4. The CDR3 extends over 13 amino acids. The germline V gene has CDR1 DFQATT and CDR2 SNEGSKA (reference sequence). In DNA, the CDR3 is TGCAGTGCTCCGCGGACTAGCGGCAATGAGCAGTTCTTC. This gives the protein CSAPRTSGNEQFF.

The V gene is TRBV7-9, the J gene TRBJ1-1; D is ambiguous. Germline V gene data show CDR1 as SEHNR and CDR2 as FQNEAQ (reference sequence). Trimming shortened V by 0 bases and J by 3 bases, and 8 bases separated the two germline ends. This CDR3 spans 14 amino acids. The CDR3 protein is CASSLALVDTEAFF. DNA of the CDR3: TGTGCCAGCAGCTTAGCACTGGTGGACACTGAAGCTTTCTTT.

This clonotype was observed at least ten times. The rearrangement joins TRBV20-1 to TRBJ2-1, with D maybe TRBD2 (6 bases). Germline loops: CDR1 DFQATT, CDR2 SNEGSKA (reference sequence). V dropped 6 bases and J dropped 3 bases, with 21 bases sitting between them. This CDR3 is 16 amino acids long. CDR3 nucleotides: TGCAGTGCCAAGACTAGAGGGGCCGTGGGCTACAATGAGCAGTTCTTC. It encodes CSAKTRGAVGYNEQFF.